This T cell receptor beta chain was identified during a study of regulatory and conventional T cells in RAG deficiency. Study-wide background: CID or atypical SCID patients with hypomorphic RAG mutations often have autoimmunity.

Points on this clone: Its antigen is currently unknown.

The V and J ends lost 0 bases and 4 bases, in that order; junction bases with no gene match: 3. The CDR3 runs 15 residues. Germline CDR1 is MGHDK and CDR2 is SYGVNS. This table comes from immunoSEQ multiplex PCR, and its TCRdb copy is limited to in-frame clones, with some not included. The data show some 6,100 clones, with under 95% seen just once and about 52% held by the top ten. Whole-study findings and limits: Patient subsets had shorter CDR3s; Omenn Treg-Tconv overlap exceeded 85%.

Sequencing input: CD8+ T cells sorted from blood. The TCR comes from a human donor with RAG deficiency presenting as severe combined immunodeficiency. J is TRBJ2-1 and V is TRBV25-1; 7 bases map to TRBD1. For the CDR3, the DNA is TGTGCCAGCAGTGAATATGACAGGGCATACAATGAGCAGTTCTTC. As protein: CASSEYDRAYNEQFF.